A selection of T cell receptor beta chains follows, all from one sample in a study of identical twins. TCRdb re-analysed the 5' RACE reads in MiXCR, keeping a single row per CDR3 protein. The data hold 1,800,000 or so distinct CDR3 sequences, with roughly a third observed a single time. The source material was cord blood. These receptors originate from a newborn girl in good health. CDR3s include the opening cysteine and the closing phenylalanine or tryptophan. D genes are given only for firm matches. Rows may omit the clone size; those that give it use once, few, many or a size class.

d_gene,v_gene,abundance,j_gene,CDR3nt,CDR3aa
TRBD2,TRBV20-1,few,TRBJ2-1,TGCAGTGCCAAGACTAGCGGGAGATACAATGAGCAGTTCTTC,CSAKTSGRYNEQFF
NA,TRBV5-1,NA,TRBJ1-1,TGCGCCAGCAGCTTTAAAGGGGGCACTGAAGCTTTCTTT,CASSFKGGTEAFF
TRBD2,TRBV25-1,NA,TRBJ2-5,TGTGCCAGCAGTGAAGTTGAGACTAAAACTAGCGGGGGGGCTCGACAAGAGACCCAGTACTTC,CASSEVETKTSGGARQETQYF
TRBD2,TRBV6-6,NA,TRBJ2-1,TGTGCCAGCAGTTACTCCGGGACTAGGTTGGAGCAGTTCTTC,CASSYSGTRLEQFF
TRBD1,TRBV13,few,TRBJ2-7,TGTGCCAGCAGCCGCCCATCCGGGACAGCGAGCTCCTACGAGCAGTACTTC,CASSRPSGTASSYEQYF
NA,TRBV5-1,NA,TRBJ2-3,TGCGCCAGCAGCGGACCGGACCCCGGGCGGACGAATACGCAGTATTTT,CASSGPDPGRTNTQYF
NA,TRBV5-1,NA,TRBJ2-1,TGCGCCAGCAGCTTGAAGCGCAATGAGCAGTTCTTC,CASSLKRNEQFF
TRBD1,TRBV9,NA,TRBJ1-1,TGTGCCAGCAGCGTAGAGGGGACAGGGAACACTGAAGCTTTCTTT,CASSVEGTGNTEAFF
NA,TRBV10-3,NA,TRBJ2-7,TGTGCCATCAGTGAGGGCACGAGCTCCTACAATGAGCAGTACTTC,CAISEGTSSYNEQYF
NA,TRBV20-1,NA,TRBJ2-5,TGCAGTCCACGGTCGGGCAGGGGAGAGACCCAGTACTTC,CSPRSGRGETQYF
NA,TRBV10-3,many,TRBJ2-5,TGTGCCATCAGTGAGACGGGAAGACAAGAGACCCAGTACTTC,CAISETGRQETQYF
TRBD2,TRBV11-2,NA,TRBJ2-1,TGTGCCAGCACCTCCAAAGGACTAGCGGGGGACTCTAACAATGCGCAGTTCTTC,CASTSKGLAGDSNNAQFF
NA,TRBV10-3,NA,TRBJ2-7,TGTGCCATCAGATGGGGCCCCGGTTACTACGAGCAGTACTTC,CAIRWGPGYYEQYF
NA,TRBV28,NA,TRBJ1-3,TGTGCCAGCAGGGTTGACGGGGGCGGGAACACCATATATTTT,CASRVDGGGNTIYF
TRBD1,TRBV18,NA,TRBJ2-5,TGTGCCAGCTCACCACCGACAGGGCAAGAGACCCAGTACTTC,CASSPPTGQETQYF
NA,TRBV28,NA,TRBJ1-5,TGTGCCAGCAGTTTAAGGCAGGGGAAGAATCAGCCCCAGCATTTT,CASSLRQGKNQPQHF
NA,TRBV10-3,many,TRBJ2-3,TGTGCCATCCAAGAGGAGCCCCGCACAGATACGCAGTATTTT,CAIQEEPRTDTQYF
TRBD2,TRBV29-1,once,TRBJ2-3,TGCTGCGTTGATGGGCGGGAGAGCGGCACAGCAGATACGCAGTATTTT,CCVDGRESGTADTQYF
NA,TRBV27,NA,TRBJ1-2,TGTGCCAGCAGGAGACGGGGAGCTGGCTACACCTTC,CASRRRGAGYTF
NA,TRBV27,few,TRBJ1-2,TGTGCCAGCAGTTCCTACGGGGACCCAGATGGCTACACCTTC,CASSSYGDPDGYTF
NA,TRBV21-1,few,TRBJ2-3,NA,CASSKVASGSTDTQYF
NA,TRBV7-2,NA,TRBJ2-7,TGTGCCAGCACCCCTGTGCCCTACGAGCAGTACTTC,CASTPVPYEQYF
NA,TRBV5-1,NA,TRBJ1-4,TGCGCCAGCAGCCACCGGGACGGAAATGAAAAACTGTTTTTT,CASSHRDGNEKLFF
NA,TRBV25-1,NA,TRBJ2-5,TGTGCCAGCAGTGAATACGTAAAAGCGGGCTTGAGAGAGACCCAGTACTTC,CASSEYVKAGLRETQYF
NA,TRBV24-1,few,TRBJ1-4,TGTGCCACCAGTGATTTCCAGGCGTCAGCAACTAATGAAAAACTGTTTTTT,CATSDFQASATNEKLFF
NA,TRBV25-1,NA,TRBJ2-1,TGTGCCAGCAGGACTTTTTACAATGAGCAGTTCTTC,CASRTFYNEQFF
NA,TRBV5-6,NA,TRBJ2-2,TGTGCCAGCAGCTTGCTAACCTACACCGGGGAGCTGTTTTTT,CASSLLTYTGELFF
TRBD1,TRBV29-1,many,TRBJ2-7,TGCAGCGCCACAGGGGTCCTTTCCTACGAGCAGTACTTC,CSATGVLSYEQYF
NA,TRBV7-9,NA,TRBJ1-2,TGTGCCAGCAGCTTAATGGACAGCCCTAACTATGGCTACACCTTC,CASSLMDSPNYGYTF
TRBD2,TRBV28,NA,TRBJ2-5,TGTGCCAGCAGTGCGAGCGGGACTACTCAAGAGACCCAGTACTTC,CASSASGTTQETQYF
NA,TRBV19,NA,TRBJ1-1,TGTGCCAGTAGTATGGGGACATCCCTAAGGATGAACACTGAAGCTTTCTTT,CASSMGTSLRMNTEAFF
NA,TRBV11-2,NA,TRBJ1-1,TGTGCCAGCAGCCCCGTTGTCGCTAAGAGCTCGGGCACTGAAGCTTTCTTT,CASSPVVAKSSGTEAFF
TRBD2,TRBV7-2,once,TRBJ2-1,TGCGCCAGCAGCCTAATCACTAGCGGGATAGTAAATGAGCAGTTCTTC,CASSLITSGIVNEQFF
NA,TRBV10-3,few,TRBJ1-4,TGTGCCCCAACCACGGGCTCGGATAGAACTAATGAAAAACTGTTTTTT,CAPTTGSDRTNEKLFF
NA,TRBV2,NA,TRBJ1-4,TGTGCCAGCAGGCTCGCCGGGGGTGAAAAACTGTTTTTT,CASRLAGGEKLFF
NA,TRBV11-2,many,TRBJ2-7,TGTGCCAGCAGCTTAGCAGACATCTCCTACGAGCAGTACTTC,CASSLADISYEQYF
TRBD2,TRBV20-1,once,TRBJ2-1,TGCAGTGCTACCCCAGCTAGCGGGAGACGGGATGAGCAGTTCTTC,CSATPASGRRDEQFF
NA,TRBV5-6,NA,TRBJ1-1,TGTGCCAGCAGCTTGCGGGTAAGGGCTGAAGCTTTCTTT,CASSLRVRAEAFF
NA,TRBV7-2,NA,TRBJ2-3,TGTGCCAGCAGCTTAGGCTATCCCAGCGGCACAGATACGCAGTATTTT,CASSLGYPSGTDTQYF
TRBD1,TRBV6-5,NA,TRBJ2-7,TGTGCCAGCAGTTACTCGGACAGGGCATTTCGCTACGAGCAGTACTTC,CASSYSDRAFRYEQYF
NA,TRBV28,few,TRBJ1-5,TGTGCCAGCAGTTGGTTGGTGCCACCGAAGCATTTT,CASSWLVPPKHF
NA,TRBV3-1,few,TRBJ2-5,TGTGCCAGCAGCCAAGAGTTTCCCCAGCCAACGGAGACCCAGTACTTC,CASSQEFPQPTETQYF
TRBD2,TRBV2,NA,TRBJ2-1,TGTGCCAGCGTGGGAGGGGACCCCTACGAGCAGTTCTTC,CASVGGDPYEQFF
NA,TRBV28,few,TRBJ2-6,TGTGCCAGCAGTTTACTCGGGGGGCCCCTTAAGTCTGGGGCCAACGTCCTGACTTTC,CASSLLGGPLKSGANVLTF
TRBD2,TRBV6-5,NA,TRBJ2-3,TGTGCCAGCATTTACTCAACCGCCCTAGCGGGAGGGGGGACAGATACGCAGTATTTT,CASIYSTALAGGGTDTQYF
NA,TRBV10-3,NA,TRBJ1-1,TGTGCCATCAGTGAGTCGGCCACTGAAGCTTTCTTT,CAISESATEAFF
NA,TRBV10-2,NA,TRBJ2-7,TGCGCCAGCAGTGACGACTACAATGAGCAGTACTTC,CASSDDYNEQYF